Sequencing of this TCR beta chain was carried out in a study of response to subunit inactivated influenza vaccine. The germline CDR1 and CDR2 sequences are SGHAT and FQNNGV. The CDR3 is made up of 14 amino acids. V lost 1 base to trimming and J lost 3 bases, with 10 bases between them. MiXCR, applied by TCRdb to the RT-PCR reads, yields one record per CDR3 protein. This table has about 780,000 distinct CDR3 sequences, roughly 20% appearing once. This clonotype turned up a few times. Sequencing used PBMCs from blood, obtained 4 to 6 days after vaccination. The receptor was derived from a man aged 45-65 years who received an inactivated influenza vaccine. The J gene is TRBJ2-7, the V gene TRBV11-2; tentatively, D is TRBD1 or TRBD2 (5 bases each). In DNA form, the CDR3 reads TGTGCCAGCAGCTTAGGAGGGGTATTCTACGAGCAGTACTTC. As protein: CASSLGGVFYEQYF.